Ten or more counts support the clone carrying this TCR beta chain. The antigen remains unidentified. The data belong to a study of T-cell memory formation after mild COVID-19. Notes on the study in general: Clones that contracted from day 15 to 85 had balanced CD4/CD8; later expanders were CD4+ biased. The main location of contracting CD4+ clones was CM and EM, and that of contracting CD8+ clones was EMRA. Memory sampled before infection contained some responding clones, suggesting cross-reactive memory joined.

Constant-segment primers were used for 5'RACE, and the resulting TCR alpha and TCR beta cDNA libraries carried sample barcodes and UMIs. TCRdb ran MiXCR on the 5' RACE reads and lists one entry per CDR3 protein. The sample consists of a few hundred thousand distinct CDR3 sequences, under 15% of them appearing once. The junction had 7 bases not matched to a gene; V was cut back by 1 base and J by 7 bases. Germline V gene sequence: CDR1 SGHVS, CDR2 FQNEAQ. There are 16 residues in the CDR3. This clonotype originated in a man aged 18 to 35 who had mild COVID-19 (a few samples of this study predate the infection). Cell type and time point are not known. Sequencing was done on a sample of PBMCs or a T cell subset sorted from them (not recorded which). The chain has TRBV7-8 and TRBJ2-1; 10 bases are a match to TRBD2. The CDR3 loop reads CASSLETGLAANEQFF. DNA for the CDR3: TGTGCCAGCAGCTTAGAAACTGGACTAGCGGCTAATGAGCAGTTCTTC.